The 19 T cell receptor beta chains reported below all come from one sample, sequenced in a study of post-analysis software for immune sequencing data (dated by TCRdb to about 2015). Broad study findings and their caveats: Patients showed significantly higher frequencies than controls for roughly 5 TRBV segments, among them TRBV5-6, TRBV5-1 and TRBV20-1.

These receptors' targets are unknown. The library relied on PCR. The run used an Illumina HiSeq 2500. To reduce PCR and sequencing biases, unique molecular identifiers were incorporated into the TCR beta cDNA libraries. The public reads were reanalyzed by TCRdb: fastp trimming at Q25, MiXCR alignment, in-frame beta chains only. Each entry merges the rows of one CDR3 protein and shows their most common DNA and genes. The sample has hundreds of thousands of distinct CDR3 sequences on record, approximately 60% of them singletons. 11% of the sample lies in the top ten. Sequenced material: blood. The receptor set was obtained from a girl aged 2 to 10 with multiple sclerosis.

Many counts were recorded for this clonotype. The chain uses TRBV12-3 or TRBV12-4 and TRBJ2-3; D unresolved. The CDR3 covers 12 residues. V was clipped by 6 bases and J by 6 bases, with 10 bases between them. Written as DNA, the CDR3 is TGTGCCAGCAGCCCCCTGGGGGATACGCAGTATTTT. This codes for CASSPLGDTQYF.

The V gene is TRBV7-8, the J gene TRBJ2-5; 10 bases map to TRBD1. V lost 4 bases and J lost 8; bases outside the gene matches: 1. This CDR3 has 12 amino acids. Looked up from germline, CDR1 is SGHVS and CDR2 is FQNEAQ. The CDR3 loop is CASSWTGGTQYF. DNA of the CDR3: TGTGCCAGCAGCTGGACAGGGGGAACCCAGTACTTC. The full variable domain, completed using reference TRBV7-8 and TRBJ2-5, is GAGVSQSPRYKVAKRGQDVALRCDPISGHVSLFWYQQALGQGPEFLTYFQNEAQLDKSGLPSDRFFAERPEGSVSTLKIQRTQQEDSAVYLCASSWTGGTQYFGPGTRLLVL.

The chain uses TRBV7-9 and TRBJ2-1; D assignment may be TRBD1 or TRBD2 (5 bases each). Trimming shortened V by 7 bases and J by 6 bases, and 10 bases separated the two germline ends. There are 12 residues in the CDR3. CDR1 is SEHNR, CDR2 FQNEAQ, per germline (reference sequence). The CDR3 DNA sequence: TGTGCCAGCACTGGGACGGCCAATGAGCAGTTCTTC. Translated, it gives CASTGTANEQFF.

V usage is TRBV12-3 or TRBV12-4 and J usage is TRBJ2-1, with 8 bases fitting TRBD2. CDR3 size: 19 residues. The V segment lost 5 bases and the J segment 0 bases; nucleotides outside the gene matches: 15. The DNA of the CDR3 is TGTGCCAGCAGTCCTCGGGGGCGGGCGGGGGGTAGCTCCTACAATGAGCAGTTCTTC. Residues: CASSPRGRAGGSSYNEQFF.

The genes are TRBV5-6 and TRBJ2-1; D ambiguous. Trimming took off 4 bases at V and 6 bases at J, with 8 bases between the two ends. The CDR3 consists of 12 residues. In germline, CDR1 is SGHDT, CDR2 YYEEEE. The chain's CDR3 is CASSHYSNEQFF. CDR3 DNA sequence: TGTGCCAGCAGCCACTATAGCAATGAGCAGTTCTTC.

This CDR3 reads CSAPGGRRGTDTQYF. The CDR3 DNA reads as TGCAGTGCTCCCGGAGGCCGACGGGGCACAGATACGCAGTATTTT. This chain joins TRBV20-1 and TRBJ2-3, with a possible D match to TRBD2 (5 bases). CDR3 length: 15 residues. The V gene lost 5 bases and the J gene lost 1 base, with 16 bases spanning the gap. Germline-derived CDR1 and CDR2 are DFQATT and SNEGSKA (reference sequence).

The V and J genes are TRBV20-1 and TRBJ2-3; D unresolved. Trimming left V 4 bases short and J 6 bases short, with 8 bases between. This CDR3 has 11 amino acids. Per germline, CDR1 DFQATT and CDR2 SNEGSKA (reference sequence). CDR3 DNA sequence: TGCAGTGCTACTAGTGCGGATACGCAGTATTTT. This translates into CSATSADTQYF.

The chain couples TRBV6-6 to TRBJ1-3, with a tentative D call TRBD1 (5 bases). Germline V lookup: CDR1 MNHNY, CDR2 SVGAGI (reference sequence). Trimming shortened V by 2 bases and J by 0 bases, and 11 bases separated the two germline ends. This CDR3 is built from 16 residues. The CDR3 spells CASSYMTVVSGNTIYF. CDR3 bases: TGTGCCAGCAGTTACATGACAGTTGTCTCTGGAAACACCATATATTTT.

V gene TRBV2 combines with J gene TRBJ1-4; D remains ambiguous. The ends were cut back, 1 base at V and 0 bases at J, with 9 bases in the middle. Germline CDR1 and CDR2: SNHLY and FYNNEI. The CDR3 loop spans 16 amino acids. The CDR3 spells CASSEGPGPTNEKLFF. CDR3 in DNA: TGTGCCAGCAGTGAAGGACCGGGCCCAACTAATGAAAAACTGTTTTTT.

The chain links TRBV21-1 to TRBJ2-6; the listed D gene, TRBD1, was not tested against the DNA. TRBV21-1 is a known pseudogene. This CDR3 contains 21 residues. CDR3 protein: CASSKDSFDRGINSGANVLTF. The CDR3 nucleotides are TGTGCCAGCAGCAAAGATTCTTTTGACAGGGGGATCAACTCTGGGGCCAACGTCCTGACTTTC.

This clonotype has a handful of counts. This rearrangement joins TRBV20-1 to TRBJ2-3, with TRBD2 identical over 10 bases. CDR1 and CDR2 (germline): DFQATT, SNEGSKA (reference sequence). Losses at the gene ends were 6 bases for V and 4 bases for J; bases not matched to a gene: 7. The CDR3 length is 14 residues. The CDR3: CSASRTSGPDTQYF. For the CDR3, the DNA is TGCAGTGCCTCGAGGACTAGCGGCCCAGATACGCAGTATTTT.

V gene TRBV24-1 combines with J gene TRBJ2-1; 10 bases are shared with TRBD2. V gave up 4 bases and J gave up 8 bases; unmatched junction bases: 4. The CDR3 is 14 amino acids. Germline CDR1 and CDR2: KGHDR and SFDVKD. The CDR3 is CATSEAGGRDEQFF. In DNA, the CDR3 is TGTGCCACCAGTGAAGCGGGAGGGCGTGATGAGCAGTTCTTC.

V usage is TRBV5-1 and J usage is TRBJ2-1, with D unresolved. The CDR3 covers 14 residues. V lost 3 bases, J lost 9 bases, and 16 bases lay in between. Germline CDR1 and CDR2: SGHRS and YFSETQ. The chain's CDR3 is CASSSLVDKGEQFF. Here the CDR3 DNA reads TGCGCCAGCAGCTCCCTAGTGGATAAAGGTGAGCAGTTCTTC.

This clonotype was counted a few times. The junction departs from the called germline gene at one end, perhaps through a read error. The chain recombines TRBV7-7 with TRBJ2-3, with unresolved D. The CDR3 has 16 amino acids. Germline CDR1 and CDR2: SSHAT and FNYEAQ (reference sequence). CDR3 coding DNA: TGTGCTAGCAGCTTAGGCGTCTCCGCCTTCACAGATACGCAGTATTTT. It codes for CASSLGVSAFTDTQYF.

The rearrangement joins TRBV5-1 to TRBJ1-5, with TRBD1 as a possible D gene (6 bases). Germline assignment: CDR1 SGHRS and CDR2 YFSETQ. The CDR3 loop spans 15 amino acids. Deletions cut 0 bases from V and 0 bases from J, with 7 bases between. Written as DNA, the CDR3 is TGCGCCAGCAGCTTGGACAGGGCTAGCAATCAGCCCCAGCATTTT. It translates to CASSLDRASNQPQHF.

In DNA, the CDR3 is TGTGCCAGCAGCCAGGATTGGCTCCAAGAGACCCAGTACTTC. This encodes CASSQDWLQETQYF. The chain is built from TRBV7-2 and TRBJ2-5, with D uncertain. V lost 5 bases and J 1 base, leaving 11 bases between the germline ends. CDR1 and CDR2 from the germline V gene are SGHTA and FQGNSA. The CDR3 is 14 amino acids. The full variable domain, with the rest looked up from reference TRBV7-2 and TRBJ2-5, is GAGVSQSPSNKVTEKGKDVELRCDPISGHTALYWYRQSLGQGLEFLIYFQGNSAPDKSGLPSDRFSAERTGGSVSTLTIQRTQQEDSAVYLCASSQDWLQETQYFGPGTRLLVL.

The chain combines TRBV5-6 with TRBJ2-1, with D perhaps TRBD1 (5 bases). Trimming pared 0 bases from V and 8 bases from J, leaving 12 bases between. The CDR3 sequence is 14 residues long. The germline gives CDR1 SGHDT, CDR2 YYEEEE. CDR3 DNA: TGTGCCAGCAGCTTGGTAGAAGGACACGATGAGCAGTTCTTC. Amino acid sequence: CASSLVEGHDEQFF.

This sequence joins TRBV28 and TRBJ2-3; 7 positions agree with TRBD1. The trim removed 2 bases at V and 0 bases at J, leaving 5 bases unmatched. CDR3 length equals 16 residues. From germline, CDR1 is MDHEN and CDR2 SYDVKM. This chain's CDR3 is CASSLISGQSTDTQYF. The CDR3 DNA follows: TGTGCCAGCAGTTTAATATCGGGACAGAGCACAGATACGCAGTATTTT.

The sample holds a few counts of this clonotype. CDR3 coding DNA: TGTGCCAGCACTTCGGGGTGGGGACCCATCGAAGAGACCCAGTACTTC. The encoded protein is CASTSGWGPIEETQYF. This rearrangement joins TRBV12-3 or TRBV12-4 to TRBJ2-5; D may match TRBD1 or TRBD2 (5 bases each). V was clipped by 7 bases and J by 3 bases, with 21 bases between them. This CDR3 comprises 16 residues.